This record concerns one TCR beta chain sequence. No antigen is known for it. A much larger clone lies a single base off, so this may be a read error. The data belong to a study of tumor-infiltrating lymphocytes in primary liver carcinoma. About the research overall: Men as well as women, aged 30 to 69 years, made up the patients. There were roughly 3.5 to 8 million productive TCRbeta reads per sample, a yield similar across tissue types. Overall study findings and caveats: Tumor-adjacent and tumor-blood pairs showed less overlap than tumor region pairs.

Blood RNA was derived from unsorted whole blood, and germline DNA was extracted too. Blood samples of about 4.3 milliliters were drawn preoperatively. Constant-region priming of roughly 490 ng total RNA yielded TCR beta cDNA. Construction of TCR beta libraries relied on three successive nested multiplex PCR rounds employing slightly modified ARM-PCR. TCRdb reprocessed the multiplex PCR reads via MiXCR and lists one record per CDR3 protein. The table includes about 310,000 distinct CDR3 sequences, 50% to 60% detected once. Sequencing used peripheral blood. The source is a woman younger than 45 with primary liver carcinoma and hepatitis B virus infection.

Here the CDR3 DNA reads TGTGCCAGCAGTGATGCTGGGGGTTATAAGCCCCAGCATTTT. It codes for CASSDAGGYKPQHF. The chain links TRBV6-1 to TRBJ1-5, with TRBD1 as a possible D gene (5 bases). The germline CDR1 and CDR2 sequences are MNHNS and SASEGT. Trimming pared 3 bases from V and 8 bases from J, leaving 14 bases between. The CDR3 consists of 14 residues.